This T cell receptor beta chain was documented in a study of cytomegalovirus exposure and HLA in healthy donors. Study-level findings and limits: HLA restriction was apparent for most CMV-associated TCR beta chains in a later analysis. Clonal expansion was found to be greater in HLA-associated TCR beta chains than in equally common others in a later analysis.

These donors, healthy bone marrow donors, were studied. A note on this clone: Its antigen is unknown.

The germline V and J ends were trimmed by 8 bases and 1 base, with 14 bases remaining between them. The CDR3 is 14 residues long. Germline CDR1 and CDR2: MNHEY and SVGAGI. This PCR relied on a set of 60 Vbeta primers and 13 Jbeta primers. Method: immunoSEQ multiplex PCR; TCRdb's copy keeps in-frame clones and lacks some. The table lists under 200,000 clones, 70% to 80% of them singletons. Specimen: PBMCs. V and J are TRBV6-5 and TRBJ1-1, with a tentative D call TRBD1 (5 bases). The receptor comes from a woman in her 50s in good health and CMV-seronegative. The CDR3 DNA reads as TGTGCCAGCGAATTAAGGGGAGGGAACACTGAAGCTTTCTTT. Translation: CASELRGGNTEAFF.